Only a few counts were recorded for the clone carrying this T cell receptor (beta chain). Looked up from germline, CDR1 is MNHEY and CDR2 is SVGEGT. After removal of 8 bases from V and 2 bases from J, the junction contained 5 bases not matched to a gene. CDR3 size: 16 residues. The source of the sample is a study of T-cell reconstitution after alpha-beta-depleted transplantation in children. This sample's TCRbeta library carried unique molecular identifier barcodes. TCRdb redid the calling of the PCR reads with MiXCR, one entry per CDR3 protein. The sample records approximately 590,000 distinct CDR3 sequences, over 9.5% being singletons.

The V gene is TRBV6-2 or TRBV6-3, the J gene TRBJ2-2, with 13 bases that match TRBD2. The source was PBMCs from the stem cell graft donor, collected from the stem cell graft. This clonotype was obtained from a human donor who donated a stem cell graft to a child with acute myeloid leukemia. The CDR3 bases are TGTGCCAGCGGAACTAGCGGGAGGGCCAACACCGGGGAGCTGTTTTTT. It codes for CASGTSGRANTGELFF.